This T cell receptor beta chain was captured in a study of T cell responses to AZD1222 COVID-19 vaccine. Assay: immunoSEQ multiplex PCR; the TCRdb copy retains only in-frame clones and omits some. The table records approximately 110,000 clones, about 95% of them present only once. V was trimmed by 4 bases and J by 10 bases, leaving 14 bases between them. CDR1 and CDR2 from the germline V gene are ENHRY and SYGVKD. This CDR3 is built from 14 residues. The sequence came from an adult in good health. The chain recombines TRBV10-3 with TRBJ1-6, with a weak D call TRBD1 (5 bases). Sample: peripheral blood, taken on day 0 of AZD1222 vaccination. The CDR3: CAISAGTRESPLHF. Here the CDR3 DNA reads TGTGCCATCAGTGCGGGGACCCGGGAGTCACCCCTCCACTTT.